Each of the 6 T cell receptor beta chains below was sequenced from the same sample in a study of cytomegalovirus exposure and HLA in healthy donors. Sequencing used immunoSEQ multiplex PCR; TCRdb keeps in-frame clones, though not all of them. The data show 89,000 or so clones, with approximately 94% seen just once and approximately 1.1% held by the top ten. What was sequenced was PBMCs. All receptors derive from a woman aged 25-40 years in good health and CMV-seropositive.

This chain joins TRBV28 and TRBJ2-1; TRBD2 matches at 8 bases. Germline V CDR1 and CDR2: MDHEN, SYDVKM. After removal of 1 base from V and 4 bases from J, the junction contained 18 bases not matched to a gene. CDR3 length: 20 amino acids. The CDR3 DNA follows: TGTGCCAGCAGTTTATCTTACTCTGACTCGTTTAGCGGGACATACAATGAGCAGTTCTTC. The encoded protein is CASSLSYSDSFSGTYNEQFF.

The chain joins TRBV5-4 to TRBJ2-3; D is undetermined. CDR1 is SGHNT and CDR2 is YYREEE in the germline V gene (reference sequence). This CDR3 has 15 residues. Deletions cut 0 bases from V and 0 bases from J, with 8 bases between. The CDR3 spells CASSLGAPSTDTQYF. The CDR3 nucleotides read TGTGCCAGCAGCTTGGGCGCACCCAGCACAGATACGCAGTATTTT.

The rearrangement uses TRBV27 and TRBJ2-7, with TRBD1 matching over 7 bases. Germline trimming cut 2 bases from V and 3 bases from J; bases unmatched to any gene: 1. CDR3 length: 13 amino acids. Germline CDR1 is MNHEY and CDR2 is SMNVEV (reference sequence). CDR3 DNA sequence: TGTGCCAGCAGTTTACAGGGGGACTACGAGCAGTACTTC. This sequence encodes CASSLQGDYEQYF.

The genes are TRBV2 and TRBJ2-3, with D possibly being TRBD2 (6 bases). Trimming took 8 bases from V and 7 from J, leaving 22 bases between them. The germline CDR1 and CDR2 sequences are SNHLY and FYNNEI. The CDR3 runs 15 residues. The CDR3: CASATRGTGANTQYF. In nucleotides, the CDR3 is TGTGCCAGCGCCACGAGGGGTACGGGAGCGAATACGCAGTATTTT.

Only one count was recorded for this clone. The chain carries TRBV15 and TRBJ2-1, with D unresolved. Per the germline V gene, CDR1 is LNHNV and CDR2 is YYDKDF (reference sequence). This CDR3 contains 13 residues. Deletions cut 7 bases from V and 9 bases from J, with 16 bases between. CDR3 loop: CATKDQRDVEQFF. The CDR3 DNA follows: TGTGCCACCAAGGATCAGCGAGACGTTGAGCAGTTCTTC.

J is TRBJ1-4 and V is TRBV28, with D maybe TRBD1 (5 bases). Looked up from germline, CDR1 is MDHEN and CDR2 is SYDVKM. CDR3 size: 16 residues. Trimming shortened V by 5 bases and J by 0 bases, and 13 bases separated the two germline ends. This CDR3 is CASSQWEQATNEKLFF. The CDR3 nucleotides are TGTGCCAGCAGTCAGTGGGAACAGGCAACTAATGAAAAACTGTTTTTT.